This T cell receptor (beta chain) was captured by sequencing in a study of blood T cell repertoires in COVID-19. Overall study: Researchers got acute and convalescent COVID-19 samples from the United States, Italy and Spain.

The CDR3 length is 14 residues. Trimming removed 2 bases from V and 6 bases from J; junction bases left unmatched: 5. Looked up from germline, CDR1 is SGHDT and CDR2 is YYEEEE. Only in-frame clones appear in the TCRdb table, and some are missing; sequencing was by immunoSEQ multiplex PCR. The sample includes some 340,000 clones, 85% to 95% of them seen just once. The TCR originated in a woman between 25 and 40 years old who had been exposed to COVID-19. V gene TRBV5-6 combines with J gene TRBJ2-3; 8 nucleotides agree with TRBD1. Sequencing was performed on PBMCs or T cells enriched from blood (not recorded which). The CDR3 sequence: CASSFMGDRDTQYF. The CDR3 DNA sequence: TGTGCCAGCAGCTTCATGGGGGACAGGGATACGCAGTATTTT.